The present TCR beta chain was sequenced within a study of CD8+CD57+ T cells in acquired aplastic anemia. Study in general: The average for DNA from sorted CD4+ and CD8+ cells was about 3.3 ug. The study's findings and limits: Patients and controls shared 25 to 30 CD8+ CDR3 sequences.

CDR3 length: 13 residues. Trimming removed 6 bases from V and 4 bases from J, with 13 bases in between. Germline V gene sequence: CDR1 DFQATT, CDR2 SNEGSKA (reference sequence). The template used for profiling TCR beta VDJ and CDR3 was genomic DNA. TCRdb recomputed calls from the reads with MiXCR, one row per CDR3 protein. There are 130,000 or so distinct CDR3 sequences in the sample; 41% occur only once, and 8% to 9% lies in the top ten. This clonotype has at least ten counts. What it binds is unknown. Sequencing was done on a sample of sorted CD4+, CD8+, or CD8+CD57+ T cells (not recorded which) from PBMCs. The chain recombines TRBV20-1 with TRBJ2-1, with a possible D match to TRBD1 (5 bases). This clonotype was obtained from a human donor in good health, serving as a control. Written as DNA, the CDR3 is TGCAGTGCGTACGGCAGGGAATACAATGAGCAGTTCTTC. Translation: CSAYGREYNEQFF.